The 23 T cell receptor beta chains given below trace back to one sample, sequenced in a study of radiotherapy plus CTLA-4 blockade in lung cancer. Method: immunoSEQ multiplex PCR; TCRdb's copy keeps in-frame clones and lacks some. The sample comprises about 98,000 clones, 75% to 85% of which are singletons, and 3.4% rests with the top ten. The sequenced sample was peripheral blood, obtained from a patient treated with radiotherapy plus ipilimumab. The receptors stem from a human donor with non-small cell lung cancer who had a partial response to radiotherapy plus ipilimumab.

The V and J genes are TRBV7-3 and TRBJ2-7, with D tentatively TRBD2 (5 bases). V was pared by 2 bases and J by 7 bases, with 18 bases between. Germline assignment: CDR1 SGHTA and CDR2 FQGTGA. The CDR3 runs to 15 residues. The CDR3 is CASSLLGELLGEQYF. CDR3 nucleotide sequence: TGTGCCAGCAGCTTACTCGGGGAGCTATTGGGAGAGCAGTACTTC.

This clone was observed once. This sequence joins TRBV6-1 and TRBJ2-3; 11 positions agree with TRBD2. V shed 3 bases and J 3 bases; nucleotides not matched to a gene: 8. The CDR3 loop spans 17 amino acids. In germline, CDR1 is MNHNS, CDR2 SASEGT. CDR3 sequence reads: CASSEQLLAGATDTQYF. DNA for the CDR3: TGTGCCAGCAGTGAGCAATTACTAGCGGGAGCGACAGATACGCAGTATTTT.

This rearrangement joins TRBV7-8 to TRBJ2-1, with a weak D call TRBD2 (6 bases). V lost 2 bases, J lost 9 bases, and 14 bases lay in between. The CDR3 is 14 amino acids. Looked up from germline, CDR1 is SGHVS and CDR2 is FQNEAQ. CDR3 loop: CASSLLGGTREQFF. CDR3 DNA: TGTGCCAGCAGCTTACTCGGCGGGACGCGTGAGCAGTTCTTC.

This clone has a handful of counts. This chain connects TRBV7-2 to TRBJ1-5, with D uncertain. The CDR3 is 14 amino acids. The V and J ends lost 4 bases and 0 bases respectively, with 7 bases between them. CDR1 is SGHTA, CDR2 FQGNSA, per germline. The DNA of the CDR3 is TGTGCCAGCAGCTATAACTATAGCAATCAGCCCCAGCATTTT. Encoded protein: CASSYNYSNQPQHF.

Written as DNA, the CDR3 is TGTGCCAGCAGCTTGGGGACAGGGCACTCTGGAAACACCATATATTTT. Amino acids: CASSLGTGHSGNTIYF. V gene TRBV5-8 combines with J gene TRBJ1-3, with 8 bases matching TRBD1. V lost 0 bases, J lost 0 bases, and 2 bases stayed unmatched. The germline V gene has CDR1 SGHTS and CDR2 YDEGEE. The CDR3 totals 16 residues. Full variable domain (rest looked up from reference TRBV5-8 and TRBJ1-3): EAGVTQSPTHLIKTRGQQATLRCSPISGHTSVYWYQQALGLGLQFLLWYDEGEERNRGNFPPRFSGRQFPNYSSELNVNALELEDSALYLCASSLGTGHSGNTIYFGEGSWLTVV.

J is TRBJ1-2 and V is TRBV6-1; 9 nucleotides match TRBD1. V shed 4 bases and J 6 bases; nucleotides not matched to a gene: 9. This CDR3 region has 15 residues. The germline V gene has CDR1 MNHNS and CDR2 SASEGT. CDR3 protein: CASSVPTGGRDGYTF. The DNA for the CDR3 is TGTGCCAGCAGTGTGCCAACAGGGGGCCGAGATGGCTACACCTTC.

This clone was observed a handful of times. Distinct nucleotide sequences in the sample also encode this CDR3. The J gene is TRBJ1-1, the V gene TRBV7-9; D remains unclear. The germline CDR1 and CDR2 sequences are SEHNR and FQNEAQ (reference sequence). The CDR3 is 15 residues long. V was clipped by 5 bases and J by 1 base, with 14 bases between them. The CDR3 bases are TGTGCCAGCAGCCCTTCGGGGTCGGAGAACACTGAAGCTTTCTTT. This codes for CASSPSGSENTEAFF.

The J gene is TRBJ1-4, the V gene TRBV15; 8 nucleotides align to TRBD1. V shed 9 bases and J 8 bases; nucleotides not matched to a gene: 8. From germline, CDR1 is LNHNV and CDR2 YYDKDF (reference sequence). CDR3 length: 13 amino acids. DNA for the CDR3: TGTGCCACGCAGAGGACAGGGAACGAAAAACTGTTTTTT. As protein: CATQRTGNEKLFF. The full variable domain, its missing parts supplied by reference TRBV15 and TRBJ1-4, is DAMVIQNPRYQVTQFGKPVTLSCSQTLNHNVMYWYQQKSSQAPKLLFHYYDKDFNNEADTPDNFQSRRPNTSFCFLDIRSPGLGDTAMYLCATQRTGNEKLFFGSGTQLSVL.

The rearrangement uses TRBV9 and TRBJ2-2; the match to TRBD1 covers 7 bases. V shed 4 bases, J shed 8 bases, and the junction held 8 bases outside the gene matches. This CDR3 comprises 14 residues. CDR1 is SGDLS and CDR2 is YYNGEE in the germline V gene. CDR3 protein: CASSTGVSIGELFF. DNA of the CDR3: TGTGCCAGCAGCACAGGGGTTAGCATTGGGGAGCTGTTTTTT.

The chain combines TRBV19 with TRBJ2-5, with TRBD1 matching 10 bases. Germline lookup yields CDR1 LNHDA and CDR2 SQIVND (reference sequence). CDR3 size: 15 residues. After removal of 6 bases from V and 5 bases from J, the junction contained 9 bases not matched to a gene. The CDR3 DNA follows: TGTGCCAGTAGACCCGGGACAGGGGTTTTGGAGACCCAGTACTTC. This gives the protein CASRPGTGVLETQYF.

The chain joins TRBV5-1 to TRBJ1-1; D call uncertain. This CDR3 comprises 13 residues. Trimming left V 5 bases short and J 0 bases short, with 8 bases between. CDR1 SGHRS and CDR2 YFSETQ come from the germline V gene. The CDR3 here is CASSSLMNTEAFF. CDR3 DNA sequence: TGCGCCAGCAGTTCCCTTATGAACACTGAAGCTTTCTTT.

This clone has just one count. This sequence joins TRBV27 and TRBJ2-7; 9 nucleotides agree with TRBD2. CDR3 length equals 12 residues. The V segment lost 5 bases and the J segment 6 bases; nucleotides outside the gene matches: 2. The germline gives CDR1 MNHEY, CDR2 SMNVEV (reference sequence). CDR3 DNA: TGTGCCAGCAGTGCGGGAGGGGGCGAGCAGTACTTC. Protein: CASSAGGGEQYF.

This chain connects TRBV21-1 to TRBJ1-5. TRBV21-1 is marked as a pseudogene. This CDR3 contains 14 residues. The CDR3 reads CASSKKGRDQPQHF. Written as DNA, the CDR3 is TGTGCCAGCAGCAAAAAAGGGAGGGATCAGCCCCAGCATTTT.

V is TRBV28 and J is TRBJ2-7, with 7 bases that match TRBD2. V trimming: 5 bases; J trimming: 0 bases; junction bases outside the gene matches: 7. The CDR3 contains 15 residues. Germline CDR1 and CDR2: MDHEN and SYDVKM. The CDR3 DNA reads TGTGCCAGCAGTAGTCCGGGGGAGGGCTCCTACGAGCAGTACTTC. Translating gives CASSSPGEGSYEQYF.

This clone was counted once. The rearrangement joins TRBV4-1 to TRBJ1-3; tentative D call: TRBD1 (6 bases). CDR1 and CDR2 (germline): MGHRA, YSYEKL. The V end lost 0 bases, the J end lost 0 bases, and 9 bases lay between the germline ends. This CDR3 contains 16 residues. CDR3 loop: CASSQDDRSSGNTIYF. In DNA, the CDR3 is TGCGCCAGCAGCCAAGATGACAGGAGCTCTGGAAACACCATATATTTT.

The table lists this clone with a few counts. The genes are TRBV7-6 and TRBJ2-2; 7 nucleotides align to TRBD2. V lost 6 bases, J lost 7 bases, and 8 bases stayed unmatched. The CDR3 has 14 amino acids. CDR1 is SGHVS, CDR2 FNYEAQ, per germline. This chain's CDR3 is CASSLGRFGGELFF. As DNA, the CDR3 is TGTGCCAGCAGTCTCGGGAGGTTTGGCGGGGAGCTGTTTTTT.

The chain couples TRBV7-8 to TRBJ1-1; D not resolved. Looked up from germline, CDR1 is SGHVS and CDR2 is FQNEAQ. This CDR3 spans 11 amino acids. The V and J ends lost 5 bases and 10 bases respectively, with 11 bases between them. CDR3 nucleotides: TGTGCCAGCAGCCCCGATTTAGTAGCTTTCTTT. Translated, it gives CASSPDLVAFF.

This clone was counted many times. The chain is built from TRBV6-4 and TRBJ2-1, with D perhaps TRBD2 (5 bases). V was cut by 6 bases and J by 5 bases, with 11 bases left in between. From germline, CDR1 is MRHNA and CDR2 SNTAGT. This CDR3 is 13 amino acids long. The CDR3 is CASRHGVDNEQFF. The DNA of the CDR3 is TGTGCCAGCAGACACGGGGTGGACAATGAGCAGTTCTTC.

V usage is TRBV18 and J usage is TRBJ2-7, with 7 bases matching TRBD1. Germline lookup yields CDR1 KGHSH and CDR2 LQKENI. V gave up 4 bases and J gave up 4 bases; unmatched junction bases: 4. The CDR3 length is 13 residues. The CDR3 DNA follows: TGTGCCAGCTCACGGGACAGCCTATACGAGCAGTACTTC. This codes for CASSRDSLYEQYF.

This clone was picked up a small number of times. The chain employs TRBV2 and TRBJ1-1; D gene uncertain. Trimming stripped 5 bases from V and 0 bases from J, with 4 bases between. CDR3 length: 12 amino acids. Looked up from germline, CDR1 is SNHLY and CDR2 is FYNNEI. The chain's CDR3 is CASSFMNTEAFF. The CDR3 DNA sequence: TGTGCCAGCAGTTTCATGAACACTGAAGCTTTCTTT.

The chain links TRBV11-2 to TRBJ2-7; TRBD2 matches at 10 bases. Germline CDR1 SGHAT, CDR2 FQNNGV. This CDR3 has 15 residues. V shed 2 bases and J 6 bases; nucleotides not matched to a gene: 7. CDR3 DNA: TGTGCCAGCAGCTTATTACCTAGCGGGAGTATCGAGCAGTACTTC. It specifies CASSLLPSGSIEQYF.

The chain links TRBV5-6 to TRBJ2-2; 11 bases map to TRBD2. Germline V lookup: CDR1 SGHDT, CDR2 YYEEEE. V was pared by 4 bases and J by 4 bases, with 3 bases of the junction left unmatched. The CDR3 contains 15 residues. CDR3 loop: CASSGLAGRTGELFF. The CDR3 coding sequence is TGTGCCAGCAGCGGACTAGCGGGCCGCACCGGGGAGCTGTTTTTT. The variable domain in full, completed from reference TRBV5-6 and TRBJ2-2, reads DAGVTQSPTHLIKTRGQQVTLRCSPKSGHDTVSWYQQALGQGPQFIFQYYEEEERQRGNFPDRFSGHQFPNYSSELNVNALLLGDSALYLCASSGLAGRTGELFFGEGSRLTVL.

This clone was picked up a small number of times. This rearrangement joins TRBV5-5 to TRBJ1-3; possible D gene TRBD1, 6 bases. CDR1 SGHKS and CDR2 YYEKEE come from the germline V gene (reference sequence). This CDR3 is built from 16 residues. The germline V and J ends were trimmed by 3 bases and 4 bases, with 17 bases remaining between them. The CDR3 DNA is TGTGCCAGCAGCTCGGGCCAACAGGGACCAGGAAACACCATATATTTT. Translated, it gives CASSSGQQGPGNTIYF.